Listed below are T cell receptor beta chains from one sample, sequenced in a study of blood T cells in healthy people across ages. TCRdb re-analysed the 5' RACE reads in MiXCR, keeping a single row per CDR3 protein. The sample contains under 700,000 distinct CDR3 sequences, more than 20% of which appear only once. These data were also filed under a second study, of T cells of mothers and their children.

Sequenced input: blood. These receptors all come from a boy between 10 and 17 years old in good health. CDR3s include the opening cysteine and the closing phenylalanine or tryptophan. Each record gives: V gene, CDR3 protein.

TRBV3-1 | CASSPQMPGQENSPLHF
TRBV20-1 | CSARALLGRDQNIQYF
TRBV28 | CASSSLTGIGAEKLFF
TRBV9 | CASSVVMMGSASGANVLTF
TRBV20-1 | CSARVRGTDTQYF
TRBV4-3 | CASSPGQPIGELFF
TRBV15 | CATSRDRGTNEKLFF
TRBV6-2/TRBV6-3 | CASSYSIEGYEQFF
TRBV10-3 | CAISPNPTGELFF
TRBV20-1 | CSARVMGLAGAGPSDTQYF
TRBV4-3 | CASSQDQPGVGETQYF
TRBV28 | CASSSRGTGGYEQYF
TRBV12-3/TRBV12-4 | CASSLGARSGAENEKLFF
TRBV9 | CASSVAQPGGGYTF
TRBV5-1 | CASSSLGVSNYGYTF
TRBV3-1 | CASSLHLLSYEHYF
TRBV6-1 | CASSGTAHTEAFF
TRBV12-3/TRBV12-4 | CAIGSGGTDTQYF
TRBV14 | CASSLWSLGGYTF
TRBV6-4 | CASSQTGGYGETQYF
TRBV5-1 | CASRQPGNEQFF
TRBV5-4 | CASSPTAGLGGNTEAFF